A selection of T cell receptor beta chains follows, all from one sample in a study of blood T cells in healthy people across ages. Each CDR3 protein is one row after TCRdb ran MiXCR on the 5' RACE reads. This table has roughly 700,000 distinct CDR3 sequences, around 49% appearing once. Sequencing was performed on blood. The receptors were sampled from an older woman in good health. The CDR3 runs from the conserved cysteine through the conserved F or W. The D gene is left open where the match is weak. Some rows have no size entry. The others give once, few or many, or a class for an expanded clone.

d_call j_call clone_size v_call cdr3_nt cdr3_aa
TRBD1 TRBJ2-6 NA TRBV19 TGTGCCAGTAGTATCCCCAGGGGGTCTGGGGCCAACGTCCTGACTTTC CASSIPRGSGANVLTF
NA TRBJ1-4 NA TRBV29-1 TGCAGCGTTGGGGACTTCGGATTAGCGGAAAAACTGTTTTTT CSVGDFGLAEKLFF
TRBD2 TRBJ2-3 NA TRBV7-9 TGTGCCAGCAGCCCCATCGGGACTATCACAGATACGCAGTATTTT CASSPIGTITDTQYF
NA TRBJ2-1 NA TRBV29-1 TGCAGCGTTGTCGGGAGTCCCAGCGGGTACAATGAGCAGTTCTTC CSVVGSPSGYNEQFF
NA TRBJ2-3 NA TRBV27 TGTGCCAGCAGTTTATGGGGTCGCACAGATACGCAGTATTTT CASSLWGRTDTQYF
TRBD1 TRBJ1-2 NA TRBV20-1 TGCAGTGCATCCGGGACAGGGTACGCTGGCTACACCTTC CSASGTGYAGYTF
NA TRBJ1-1 NA TRBV3-1 TGTGCCAGCAGCCCTCTCTCTTTGAACACTGAAGCTTTCTTT CASSPLSLNTEAFF
NA TRBJ2-7 NA TRBV7-2 TGTGCCAGCAGCTACGGGGTAATCGAGCAGTACTTC CASSYGVIEQYF
NA TRBJ1-1 few TRBV28 TGTGCCAGCAGTTTGGTTTTCTCCTGGGGATCAGTGGCTCGGCTGGACACTGAAGCTTTCTTT CASSLVFSWGSVARLDTEAFF
NA TRBJ2-7 NA TRBV3-1 TGTGCCAGCAGCCCCCCCTTCCAGGCCTACGAGCAGTACTTC CASSPPFQAYEQYF
NA TRBJ2-7 once TRBV15 TGTGCCACCAGCAGAGGACCAGGGCGGGAGCAGTACTTC CATSRGPGREQYF
TRBD1 TRBJ2-3 once TRBV12-3/TRBV12-4 TGTGCCAGCAGTAGCGTCGACAGGGGTGATACGCAGTATTTT CASSSVDRGDTQYF
NA TRBJ1-2 NA TRBV7-8 TGTGCCAGCAGCTTGGGGGGGGGCGGTTTCGGCTATGGCTACACCTTC CASSLGGGGFGYGYTF
NA TRBJ2-7 few TRBV29-1 TGCAGCGTTGAAGATCTAGGGGACGGCTCCTACGAGCAGTACTTC CSVEDLGDGSYEQYF
TRBD2 TRBJ2-3 NA TRBV28 TGTGCCTCCGGGCTAGCGGAGCGCACAGATACGCAGTATTTT CASGLAERTDTQYF
NA TRBJ1-6 few TRBV5-1 TGCGCCAGCAGCTTGAGAGGGGGTGAAGGTGAATCACCCCTCCACTTT CASSLRGGEGESPLHF
NA TRBJ2-3 NA TRBV5-1 TGCGCCAGCAGCTTCCTCCGGGACCTCGGGGCAGATACGCAGTATTTT CASSFLRDLGADTQYF
TRBD1 TRBJ1-2 few TRBV20-1 TGCAGTGCTAGTTCCGGGACAGGCAACTATGGCTACACCTTC CSASSGTGNYGYTF
TRBD2 TRBJ2-1 NA TRBV20-1 TGCAGTGCTAGAGATCGGAGGGGAGGGCTCACTTACAATGAGCAGTTCTTC CSARDRRGGLTYNEQFF
TRBD2 TRBJ2-3 few TRBV20-1 TGCAGTGCCTGGACTAGCGGATCAGATACGCAGTATTTT CSAWTSGSDTQYF
NA TRBJ1-2 NA TRBV4-1 TGCGCCAGCAGCCAAGCCCAGACTGTTAACTATGGCTACACCTTC CASSQAQTVNYGYTF
NA TRBJ2-7 few TRBV15 TGTGCCACCAGCAGCTACCCCCCGGCGACCGTCCCCTACGAGCAGTACTTC CATSSYPPATVPYEQYF
NA TRBJ1-1 NA TRBV6-2/TRBV6-3 TGTGCCAGCAGTTACGGGGGGTCGGGAACTGAAGCTTTCTTT CASSYGGSGTEAFF
TRBD1 TRBJ2-7 few TRBV7-2 TGTGCCAGCAGCTTGGGGGACAGCCCCTACGAGCAGTACTTC CASSLGDSPYEQYF
TRBD1 TRBJ2-1 once TRBV6-2/TRBV6-3 TGTGCCAGCAGTTACTCACGTAAGGGACAGGGGCGGGATTGGGAGCAGTTCTTC CASSYSRKGQGRDWEQFF
NA TRBJ2-1 NA TRBV20-1 TGCAGTGCTAGAATGCCTATTGGGGCCGGGGATGAGCAGTTCTTC CSARMPIGAGDEQFF
NA TRBJ1-2 few TRBV20-1 TGCAGTGCTTCGGCCAGGGCCTATGGCTACACCTTC CSASARAYGYTF
NA TRBJ2-7 few TRBV3-1 TGTGCCAGCAGCCAAGATGGTAGGACCCTTTACGAGCAGTACTTC CASSQDGRTLYEQYF
TRBD2 TRBJ2-1 many TRBV6-4 TGTGCCAGCAGTGTCACCCGGACTAGCGGGACATACAATGAGCAGTTCTTC CASSVTRTSGTYNEQFF
NA TRBJ2-5 few TRBV7-3 TGTGCCAGCACCCTAATGGGGCGGGACGAGGAGACCCAGTACTTC CASTLMGRDEETQYF
TRBD1 TRBJ2-7 few TRBV10-3 TGTGCCAACGCCCGGGACAGGGGAGACTACGAGCAGTACTTC CANARDRGDYEQYF
NA TRBJ1-4 NA TRBV10-2 TGCGCCAGCAGTGACAGGGCGGGGGAAAAACTGTTTTTT CASSDRAGEKLFF
TRBD1 TRBJ2-1 NA TRBV15 TGTGCCACCAGCAGAGACAGGGGGCCCTACAATGAGCAGTTCTTC CATSRDRGPYNEQFF
NA TRBJ2-5 few TRBV11-2 TGTGCCAGCAGCTTTAATGGGGAGGAGACCCAGTACTTC CASSFNGEETQYF
NA TRBJ2-5 NA TRBV15 TGTGCCACCAGCAGACAGGGTTCAGAGACCCAGTACTTC CATSRQGSETQYF
NA TRBJ1-4 NA TRBV29-1 TGCAGCGTTGGACAGGAGCCGACTAATGAAAAACTGTTTTTT CSVGQEPTNEKLFF
TRBD2 TRBJ2-1 NA TRBV12-3/TRBV12-4 TGTGCCAGCAGTTTAACCGGGACTAGCGGGAGGGGAAATGAGCAGTTCTTC CASSLTGTSGRGNEQFF
TRBD2 TRBJ2-1 few TRBV14 TGTGCCAGCAGCCAAGATAAATGGAGCGGGAGAGTATCCTACAATGAGCAGTTCTTC CASSQDKWSGRVSYNEQFF
NA TRBJ2-6 NA TRBV5-6 TGTGCCAGCAGCCTAGGGGCCAACGTCCTGACTTTC CASSLGANVLTF
NA TRBJ2-5 NA TRBV6-2/TRBV6-3 TGTGCCAGCAGTTACTCCTCGGGGAAGTTATTTCAAGAGACCCAGTACTTC CASSYSSGKLFQETQYF
TRBD2 TRBJ2-1 NA TRBV20-1 TGCAGTGCTCACACTAGCGGGACCAACAATGAGCAGTTCTTC CSAHTSGTNNEQFF
TRBD1 TRBJ2-5 few TRBV20-1 TGCAGTGCTCCCCCCGGGACAGGGGAGGATGAGACCCAGTACTTC CSAPPGTGEDETQYF
NA TRBJ1-2 once TRBV5-1 TGCGCCAACAGCTTGGTTTCCAGGGCCTATGGCTACACCTTC CANSLVSRAYGYTF
NA TRBJ1-1 NA TRBV5-1 TGCGCCAGCAGCCCTTCGGTCGGGAACACTGAAGCTTTCTTT CASSPSVGNTEAFF
NA TRBJ2-3 NA TRBV18 TGTGCCAGCTCAAGACAGGACCGAGATACGCAGTATTTT CASSRQDRDTQYF
NA TRBJ1-2 NA TRBV4-3 TGCGCCAGCAGCCAAGACAGAGATATTTACTATGGCTACACCTTC CASSQDRDIYYGYTF
NA TRBJ2-7 few TRBV6-6 TGTGCCAGCAGTTACGGGTCGGGGGTCTACGAGCAGTACTTC CASSYGSGVYEQYF
TRBD2 TRBJ2-1 NA TRBV20-1 TGCAGTGCGGGCCCCACTAGCGGGAGGTGGGATGGGCAGTTCTTC CSAGPTSGRWDGQFF
TRBD2 TRBJ2-5 NA TRBV29-1 TGCAGCGTTGAGCGACTAGCGGCTGACCAAGAGACCCAGTACTTC CSVERLAADQETQYF
TRBD1 TRBJ1-1 once TRBV11-2 TGTGCCAGCAGCTCCACGGACAGGGCCGGGACTGAAGCTTTCTTT CASSSTDRAGTEAFF
NA TRBJ2-5 NA TRBV25-1 TGTGCCAGCAGTGAATTAGGCAGGGAAGAGACCCAGTACTTC CASSELGREETQYF
TRBD2 TRBJ2-1 NA TRBV9 TGTGCCAGCAGTTCTTCCTTAGCGGGCTCCTACGAGCAGTTCTTC CASSSSLAGSYEQFF